These T cell receptor beta chains were read from a single sample in a study of cytomegalovirus exposure and HLA in healthy donors. Sequencing was performed with immunoSEQ multiplex PCR; in TCRdb, only in-frame clones are kept and a portion is missing. Found here are about 80,000 clones, approximately 66% of them singletons; the top ten hold 4% to 4.5%. The sequencing sample was made of PBMCs. The origin of the receptors is a male donor in good health and CMV-seropositive. Each CDR3 is given with its conserved first and last residue. The order of the fields is D gene, J gene, V gene, CDR3 length, clone size, CDR3 DNA, CDR3 protein. D genes are given only for firm matches. The size field is filled for only some rows; it gives once, few, many or a size class.

D: -
J: TRBJ2-7
V: TRBV5-4
length: 14
size: few
DNA: TGTGCCAGCAGCTTGGGGCCGGCGGCCTACGAGCAGTACTTC
CDR3: CASSLGPAAYEQYF

D: -
J: TRBJ1-1
V: TRBV7-9
length: 14
size: few
DNA: TGTGCCAGCAGCTTAGGGGGAGGTGTCACTGAAGCTTTCTTT
CDR3: CASSLGGGVTEAFF

D: -
J: TRBJ1-3
V: TRBV15
length: 15
size: -
DNA: TGTGCCACCAGCAGAGATAGAGGACAGGGAAACACCATATATTTT
CDR3: CATSRDRGQGNTIYF

D: TRBD2
J: TRBJ2-3
V: TRBV29-1
length: 17
size: few
DNA: TGCAGCGTTGAAGATAGAGCGGGGGGTTCTAGCACAGATACGCAGTATTTT
CDR3: CSVEDRAGGSSTDTQYF

D: -
J: TRBJ2-1
V: TRBV7-9
length: 14
size: -
DNA: TGTGCCAGCAGGTCTCCGGGACAAGACAATGAGCAGTTCTTC
CDR3: CASRSPGQDNEQFF

D: -
J: TRBJ1-4
V: TRBV15
length: 13
size: few
DNA: TGTGCCACCAGCTTGGAGGTGAATGAAAAACTGTTTTTT
CDR3: CATSLEVNEKLFF

D: TRBD1
J: TRBJ1-4
V: TRBV6-6
length: 15
size: -
DNA: TGTGCCAGCAGTCCCCCACGACAGGGGGTTGAAAAACTGTTTTTT
CDR3: CASSPPRQGVEKLFF

D: TRBD1
J: TRBJ2-3
V: TRBV9
length: 17
size: -
DNA: TGTGCCAGCAGCGTAGGCCCTAACAGGGGAAGCACGGATACGCAGTATTTT
CDR3: CASSVGPNRGSTDTQYF

D: -
J: TRBJ2-5
V: TRBV6-1
length: 14
size: -
DNA: TGTGCCAGCAGTCAACAGGGGCGGGGTGAGACCCAGTACTTC
CDR3: CASSQQGRGETQYF

D: -
J: TRBJ2-3
V: TRBV10-3
length: 14
size: -
DNA: TGTGCCATCAGGCTGACTTCTTCCACAGATACGCAGTATTTT
CDR3: CAIRLTSSTDTQYF

D: TRBD1
J: TRBJ2-7
V: TRBV27
length: 14
size: -
DNA: TGTGCCAGCAGTTACAGGGGAGAAAGCCACGAGCAGTACTTC
CDR3: CASSYRGESHEQYF

D: TRBD2
J: TRBJ2-5
V: TRBV30
length: 13
size: -
DNA: TGTGCCTGGAGTGTAAAGCGGGAGGTGGGGCAGTACTTC
CDR3: CAWSVKREVGQYF

D: -
J: TRBJ2-7
V: TRBV27
length: 13
size: few
DNA: TGTGCCAGCAGTACCGGGACAAAGCGCGAGCAGTACTTC
CDR3: CASSTGTKREQYF

D: -
J: TRBJ2-3
V: TRBV7-2
length: 15
size: few
DNA: TGTGCCAGCAGCTTCACAGGGCGGGGGCCAGATACGCAGTATTTT
CDR3: CASSFTGRGPDTQYF

D: -
J: TRBJ1-2
V: TRBV18
length: 13
size: -
DNA: TGTGCCAGCTCACCGAACAGGGACGGTGGCTACACCTTC
CDR3: CASSPNRDGGYTF

D: -
J: TRBJ1-1
V: TRBV5-1
length: 14
size: -
DNA: TGCGCCAGCAGCTTGGCAGTCCTGAACACTGAAGCTTTCTTT
CDR3: CASSLAVLNTEAFF

D: -
J: TRBJ2-7
V: TRBV19
length: 14
size: -
DNA: TGTGCCAGTAGTATCGAAACAGGCTCCTACGAGCAGTACTTC
CDR3: CASSIETGSYEQYF

D: -
J: TRBJ1-4
V: TRBV2
length: 15
size: -
DNA: TGTGCCAGCAGTGAGATGACAGGACTTAATGAAAAACTGTTTTTT
CDR3: CASSEMTGLNEKLFF

D: -
J: TRBJ1-6
V: TRBV10-2
length: 13
size: -
DNA: TGCGCCAGCAGTCAGGGAGGGAATTCACCCCTCCACTTT
CDR3: CASSQGGNSPLHF

D: TRBD2
J: TRBJ2-3
V: TRBV9
length: 18
size: -
DNA: TGTGCCAGCAGCGGCGGAGTCGGGACTAGCGGGAGTGCAGATACGCAGTATTTT
CDR3: CASSGGVGTSGSADTQYF

D: -
J: TRBJ2-3
V: TRBV21-1
length: 15
size: -
DNA: TGTGCCAGCAGCAAAGCTACAGGGTGGGCAGATACGCAGTATTTT
CDR3: CASSKATGWADTQYF

D: TRBD1
J: TRBJ1-2
V: TRBV6-5
length: 13
size: -
DNA: TGTGCCAGCAGTTCCCTCCCAGGGGGCGGCTACACCTTC
CDR3: CASSSLPGGGYTF

D: -
J: TRBJ2-7
V: TRBV2
length: 12
size: -
DNA: TGTGCCAGCAGTTCACAGGGTTACGAGCAGTACTTC
CDR3: CASSSQGYEQYF

D: -
J: TRBJ2-7
V: TRBV29-1
length: 12
size: -
DNA: TGCAGCTCCCGGGACACCAACTACGAGCAGTACTTC
CDR3: CSSRDTNYEQYF

D: -
J: TRBJ1-6
V: TRBV19
length: 14
size: -
DNA: TGTGCCAGTAGTTTAACAGGCACTAATTCACCCCTCCACTTT
CDR3: CASSLTGTNSPLHF

D: -
J: TRBJ1-3
V: TRBV28
length: 14
size: -
DNA: TGTGCCAGCAGGTCGACCGGGACTGGAAACACCATATATTTT
CDR3: CASRSTGTGNTIYF

D: TRBD1
J: TRBJ1-2
V: TRBV27
length: 15
size: -
DNA: TGTGCCAGCAGGCCTTGGGACAGAACTAACTATGGCTACACCTTC
CDR3: CASRPWDRTNYGYTF

D: TRBD2
J: TRBJ2-5
V: TRBV7-9
length: 15
size: -
DNA: TGTGCCAGCAGCTTACAACTAGCGGGAGGGGAGACCCAGTACTTC
CDR3: CASSLQLAGGETQYF

D: -
J: TRBJ2-1
V: TRBV6-5
length: 14
size: -
DNA: TGTGCCAGCAGACACGCAGGGAAAGACAATGAGCAGTTCTTC
CDR3: CASRHAGKDNEQFF

D: TRBD2
J: TRBJ2-7
V: TRBV19
length: 15
size: -
DNA: TGTGCCAGTAGTATAGCTTCTAGCGGGAACTACGAGCAGTACTTC
CDR3: CASSIASSGNYEQYF

D: -
J: TRBJ1-1
V: TRBV4-2
length: 16
size: -
DNA: TGTGCCAACAGCCAAGATCTGTCGACACGGAACACTGAAGCTTTCTTT
CDR3: CANSQDLSTRNTEAFF

D: TRBD1
J: TRBJ1-2
V: TRBV27
length: 14
size: -
DNA: TGTGCCAGCAGTTTATCCCCAGGGGGCTATGGCTACACCTTC
CDR3: CASSLSPGGYGYTF

D: -
J: TRBJ2-7
V: TRBV27
length: 15
size: -
DNA: TGTGCCAGCAGCCAGGGGCAGGGAGCCCTCTACGAGCAGTACTTC
CDR3: CASSQGQGALYEQYF

D: TRBD2
J: TRBJ2-3
V: TRBV7-2
length: 16
size: -
DNA: TGTGCCAGCAGCCCTAACGGGGGGTTATACACAGATACGCAGTATTTT
CDR3: CASSPNGGLYTDTQYF

D: -
J: TRBJ1-2
V: TRBV7-7
length: 14
size: -
DNA: TGTGCTAGCAGCTTAGACGACAGCGGGTATGGCTACACCTTC
CDR3: CASSLDDSGYGYTF

D: TRBD2
J: TRBJ2-1
V: TRBV5-1
length: 14
size: -
DNA: TGCGCCAGCAGCCCTAGCGGGGGGCCCAATGAGCAGTTCTTC
CDR3: CASSPSGGPNEQFF

D: TRBD1
J: TRBJ2-7
V: TRBV6-1
length: 15
size: -
DNA: TGTGCCAGCAGCTCCTCGGGACAGGGATCCTACGAGCAGTACTTC
CDR3: CASSSSGQGSYEQYF

D: TRBD2
J: TRBJ2-2
V: TRBV7-8
length: 18
size: -
DNA: TGTGCCAGCAGCTTATGGGCGGGACTAGCGGGAGCCACCGGGGAGCTGTTTTTT
CDR3: CASSLWAGLAGATGELFF

D: -
J: TRBJ2-1
V: TRBV6-1
length: 16
size: -
DNA: TGTGCCAGCAGTGAAATGGGACAACGACTAAACAATGAGCAGTTCTTC
CDR3: CASSEMGQRLNNEQFF

D: TRBD2
J: TRBJ2-1
V: TRBV5-4
length: 16
size: -
DNA: TGTGCCAGCAGCTCGACTAGCGGTCTCTCCTACAATGAGCAGTTCTTC
CDR3: CASSSTSGLSYNEQFF

D: -
J: TRBJ2-7
V: TRBV7-8
length: 15
size: -
DNA: TGTGCCAGCAGCTTAAGTCGTGGAGTCCCCTACGAGCAGTACTTC
CDR3: CASSLSRGVPYEQYF

D: TRBD2
J: TRBJ2-3
V: TRBV28
length: 16
size: few
DNA: TGTGCCAGCAGTCCCAGTAGCGGGAGGAGGGGAGATACGCAGTATTTT
CDR3: CASSPSSGRRGDTQYF

D: TRBD1
J: TRBJ2-7
V: TRBV27
length: 15
size: -
DNA: TGTGCCAGCAGTTCTCCACTACAGGGGTCCTACGAGCAGTACTTC
CDR3: CASSSPLQGSYEQYF